Following are 32 T cell receptor beta chains from one sample sequenced in a study of T-cell reconstitution after alpha-beta-depleted transplantation in children. A TCRbeta library incorporating unique molecular identifiers was prepared. TCRdb re-analysed the PCR reads in MiXCR, keeping a single row per CDR3 protein. Seen here are approximately 430,000 distinct CDR3 sequences, under 20% observed once, and the top ten hold just under 30%. The sample here was PBMCs, mostly from graft donor cells, taken 360 days after TCRalphabeta/CD19-depleted stem cell transplant. The receptors were gathered from a boy younger than two who had a stem cell transplant for Wiskott-Aldrich syndrome, so the T cells may come from the graft donor.

This clonotype was detected only a few times. The rearrangement joins TRBV29-1 to TRBJ2-5; 9 positions agree with TRBD2. V was clipped by 7 bases and J by 5 bases; unmatched bases: 8. CDR1 SQVTM and CDR2 ANQGSEA come from the germline V gene. CDR3 length equals 13 residues. The CDR3, as DNA: TGCAGCGCCACAGCGGGAGGACGGGAGACCCAGTACTTC. Encoded protein: CSATAGGRETQYF. The variable domain in full, completed from reference TRBV29-1 and TRBJ2-5, reads SAVISQKPSRDICQRGTSLTIQCQVDSQVTMMFWYRQQPGQSLTLIATANQGSEATYESGFVIDKFPISRPNLTFSTLTVSNMSPEDSSIYLCSATAGGRETQYFGPGTRLLVL.

The chain is built from TRBV15 and TRBJ2-5; D might be TRBD1 (5 bases). V lost 3 bases and J 7 bases, leaving 15 bases between the germline ends. The germline gives CDR1 LNHNV, CDR2 YYDKDF (reference sequence). The CDR3 runs 14 residues. The CDR3 region has the DNA TGTGCCACCAGCAGCGATCCCACAGGAATGACCCAGTACTTC. It yields the protein CATSSDPTGMTQYF.

The V and J genes are TRBV28 and TRBJ2-1; TRBD1 matches 10 bases. This CDR3 region has 16 residues. The V gene end was trimmed by 5 bases and the J gene end by 7 bases; junction bases not matched to a gene: 11. Looked up from germline, CDR1 is MDHEN and CDR2 is SYDVKM. The CDR3 DNA sequence: TGTGCCAGCAGTGTGGCGGGGACAGGGGTCTGGAATGAGCAGTTCTTC. This gives the protein CASSVAGTGVWNEQFF.

CDR3: CASLAGGTSTDTQYF. The DNA of the CDR3 is TGTGCCAGCTTGGCAGGGGGGACTAGCACAGATACGCAGTATTTT. The V call is TRBV2, the J call TRBJ2-3, with a tentative D call TRBD1 (7 bases). CDR1 is SNHLY and CDR2 is FYNNEI in the germline V gene. V was clipped by 8 bases and J by 0 bases, with 15 bases between them. The CDR3 covers 15 residues.

The chain combines TRBV7-2 with TRBJ1-6; D remains unclear. CDR3 length: 14 residues. Germline lookup yields CDR1 SGHTA and CDR2 FQGNSA. V lost 5 bases and J lost 13, with 18 bases in between. DNA of the CDR3: TGTGCCAGCAGCCTCACCGGGCCCCCGAGCCCCCTCCACTTT. Its translation is CASSLTGPPSPLHF.

This clonotype was found once. This chain joins TRBV6-2 or TRBV6-3 and TRBJ2-2; D gene ambiguous. Trimming stripped 6 bases from V and 2 bases from J, with 19 bases between. From germline, CDR1 is MNHEY and CDR2 SVGEGT. This CDR3 has 17 amino acids. DNA for the CDR3: TGTGCCAGCAGCCTCCCCTCTCGGCTAGAAAACACCGGGGAGCTGTTTTTT. Translating it yields CASSLPSRLENTGELFF.

The J gene is TRBJ2-3, the V gene TRBV7-8; D ambiguous. The germline gives CDR1 SGHVS, CDR2 FQNEAQ. There are 17 residues in the CDR3. The V and J ends lost 1 base and 5 bases respectively, with 19 bases between them. The CDR3 reads CASSLVVSLVSGDTQYF. CDR3 coding DNA: TGTGCCAGCAGCTTAGTAGTTAGCCTGGTTTCGGGAGATACGCAGTATTTT. Full variable domain (remainder filled in from reference TRBV7-8 and TRBJ2-3): GAGVSQSPRYKVAKRGQDVALRCDPISGHVSLFWYQQALGQGPEFLTYFQNEAQLDKSGLPSDRFFAERPEGSVSTLKIQRTQQEDSAVYLCASSLVVSLVSGDTQYFGPGTRLTVL.

This clonotype was counted between two and nine times. The chain uses TRBV29-1 and TRBJ2-2, with 8 bases that match TRBD2. Germline V gene data show CDR1 as SQVTM and CDR2 as ANQGSEA. The CDR3 runs 13 residues. V was clipped by 7 bases and J by 5 bases; unmatched bases: 6. CDR3 amino acids: CSADGGRTGELFF. The CDR3 DNA reads TGCAGCGCCGACGGCGGGAGGACCGGGGAGCTGTTTTTT.

The gene calls are TRBV6-1 and TRBJ2-7; D is uncertain. V was cut by 5 bases and J by 0 bases, with 17 bases left in between. This CDR3 comprises 16 residues. Germline CDR1 MNHNS, CDR2 SASEGT. The CDR3 region is CASSPFTRTRSYEQYF. The CDR3 DNA reads as TGTGCCAGCAGTCCTTTTACACGAACACGCTCCTACGAGCAGTACTTC.

This clonotype was detected many times. Germline and junction disagree at one end, which may indicate a read error. V usage is TRBV6-1 and J usage is TRBJ2-1; D not resolved. Germline V lookup: CDR1 MNHNS, CDR2 SASEGT. CDR3 length: 15 amino acids. The CDR3 here is CASSQAPWGYNEQFF. The CDR3 bases are TGTGCCAGCAGTCAAGCGCCCTGGGGCTACAATGAGCAGTTCTTC.

The chain is built from TRBV6-2 or TRBV6-3 and TRBJ2-3, with D uncertain. The V end was cut by 5 bases, the J end by 4 bases, with 4 bases between. The V gene's germline CDR1 is MNHEY and CDR2 SVGEGT. This CDR3 spans 11 amino acids. DNA of the CDR3: TGTGCCAGCAGTCGTCCAGATACGCAGTATTTT. As protein: CASSRPDTQYF.

CDR3 residues: CASSLGWGPRPDTQYF. Here the CDR3 DNA reads TGTGCCAGCAGCTTAGGGTGGGGACCAAGGCCAGATACGCAGTATTTT. This chain uses TRBV7-2 with TRBJ2-3; D may match TRBD1 or TRBD2 (5 bases each). Trimming removed 1 base at V and 4 bases at J, with 15 bases between. Per germline, CDR1 SGHTA and CDR2 FQGNSA. CDR3 length equals 16 residues. Looking up the rest from reference TRBV7-2 and TRBJ2-3 gives the full variable domain: GAGVSQSPSNKVTEKGKDVELRCDPISGHTALYWYRQSLGQGLEFLIYFQGNSAPDKSGLPSDRFSAERTGGSVSTLTIQRTQQEDSAVYLCASSLGWGPRPDTQYFGPGTRLTVL.

This clonotype was seen a handful of times. Here the CDR3 DNA reads TGTGCCAGCAGGTCTACCAGGGGGAGAGGCGAGCAGTACTTC. Its translation: CASRSTRGRGEQYF. The chain is built from TRBV5-5 and TRBJ2-7, with 7 bases lining up with TRBD1. J lost 6 bases, V lost 5 bases, and 11 bases had no gene match. This CDR3 is 14 amino acids long. In germline, CDR1 is SGHKS, CDR2 YYEKEE (reference sequence).

This clonotype occurred many times. The chain uses TRBV5-1 and TRBJ2-7, with 9 bases matching TRBD1. CDR1 and CDR2 (germline): SGHRS, YFSETQ. This CDR3 spans 14 amino acids. V shed 3 bases, J shed 5 bases, and the junction held 6 bases outside the gene matches. The CDR3 DNA reads TGCGCCAGCAGCTCGGGACAGGGTGGGGACGAGCAGTACTTC. Its translation is CASSSGQGGDEQYF. Looking up the rest from reference TRBV5-1 and TRBJ2-7 gives the full variable domain: KAGVTQTPRYLIKTRGQQVTLSCSPISGHRSVSWYQQTPGQGLQFLFEYFSETQRNKGNFPGRFSGRQFSNSRSEMNVSTLELGDSALYLCASSSGQGGDEQYFGPGTRLTVT.

The CDR3 loop reads CASSLKRAGELFF. As DNA, the CDR3 is TGTGCCAGCAGTTTAAAGCGAGCGGGGGAGCTGTTTTTT. The rearrangement uses TRBV12-3 or TRBV12-4 and TRBJ2-2; D unclear. Trimming took 2 bases from V and 8 from J, leaving 9 bases between them. This CDR3 comprises 13 residues.

This clonotype was seen only a few times. The chain recombines TRBV11-1 with TRBJ2-3, with TRBD2 matching over 14 bases. The CDR3 is 19 residues long. Germline loops: CDR1 SGHAT, CDR2 FQDESV (reference sequence). V was clipped by 8 bases and J by 2 bases; unmatched bases: 15. CDR3 sequence (DNA): TGTGCCAGCTGTTTGCTGGGGACTAGCGGGAGTCCCCTCACAGATACGCAGTATTTT. Translating it yields CASCLLGTSGSPLTDTQYF. Based on the CDR3 plus reference TRBV11-1 and TRBJ2-3, the full variable domain is EAEVAQSPRYKITEKSQAVAFWCDPISGHATLYWYRQILGQGPELLVQFQDESVVDDSQLPKDRFSAERLKGVDSTLKIQPAELGDSAMYLCASCLLGTSGSPLTDTQYFGPGTRLTVL.

This sequence joins TRBV7-6 and TRBJ2-4; 9 bases agree with TRBD1. CDR1 SGHVS and CDR2 FNYEAQ come from the germline V gene. This CDR3 has 17 residues. V was clipped by 1 base and J by 6 bases; unmatched bases: 10. CDR3 sequence (DNA): TGTGCCAGCAGCTTAGTGGTCGGGACAGGGATAGGAAACATTCAGTACTTC. This sequence encodes CASSLVVGTGIGNIQYF.

The chain links TRBV20-1 to TRBJ2-1, with TRBD2 matching 9 bases. Germline V gene sequence: CDR1 DFQATT, CDR2 SNEGSKA (reference sequence). V shed 7 bases, J shed 10 bases, and the junction held 11 bases outside the gene matches. CDR3 length equals 13 residues. The DNA of the CDR3 is TGCAGTGTCGCAGCGGGGGGTTATCGGGAGCAGTTCTTC. This codes for CSVAAGGYREQFF.

The rearrangement uses TRBV7-8 and TRBJ2-1, with D perhaps being TRBD1 or TRBD2 (5 bases each). The length of the CDR3 is 15 residues. Germline V gives CDR1 SGHVS, CDR2 FQNEAQ. Trimming pared 6 bases from V and 5 bases from J, leaving 17 bases between. CDR3 sequence (DNA): TGTGCCAGCAGTATTCCGGGACGGCCTAACAATGAGCAGTTCTTC. It translates to CASSIPGRPNNEQFF. The full variable domain, rest sourced from reference TRBV7-8 and TRBJ2-1, is GAGVSQSPRYKVAKRGQDVALRCDPISGHVSLFWYQQALGQGPEFLTYFQNEAQLDKSGLPSDRFFAERPEGSVSTLKIQRTQQEDSAVYLCASSIPGRPNNEQFFGPGTRLTVL.

V usage is TRBV7-2 and J usage is TRBJ2-7; 10 bases line up with TRBD2. After removal of 3 bases from V and 5 bases from J, the junction contained 7 bases not matched to a gene. The CDR3 contains 15 residues. Germline CDR1 reads SGHTA; CDR2 reads FQGNSA. This CDR3 reads CASSFRLAGRHEQYF. The CDR3, as DNA: TGTGCCAGCAGCTTCAGACTAGCGGGCCGCCACGAGCAGTACTTC.

Only a few counts were recorded for this clonotype. V gene TRBV12-3 or TRBV12-4 combines with J gene TRBJ2-6, with a tentative D call TRBD2 (6 bases). This CDR3 spans 18 amino acids. Trimming cost V 5 bases and J 0 bases, with 17 bases left between them. CDR3 amino acids: CASSNFAGGFSGANVLTF. CDR3 bases: TGTGCCAGCAGTAATTTTGCCGGGGGTTTCTCTGGGGCCAACGTCCTGACTTTC.

This clonotype showed up just a few times. CDR3: CSARGRRNTQYF. Here the CDR3 DNA reads TGCAGTGCTAGAGGAAGGAGAAATACGCAGTATTTT. The chain links TRBV20-1 to TRBJ2-3; D gene ambiguous. The CDR3 extends over 12 amino acids. Germline V gene sequence: CDR1 DFQATT, CDR2 SNEGSKA (reference sequence). Trimming took off 1 base at V and 7 bases at J, with 9 bases between the two ends.

A few counts support this clonotype. The chain links TRBV20-1 to TRBJ2-1; D may be TRBD2 (5 bases). The V gene's germline CDR1 is DFQATT and CDR2 SNEGSKA (reference sequence). Trimming cost V 4 bases and J 10 bases, with 8 bases left between them. The CDR3 has 10 residues. The CDR3 DNA is TGCAGTGCTAAGGGAGAGGAGCAGTTCTTC. Residues: CSAKGEEQFF.

CDR3 in amino acids: CASSSFAHNQETQYF. In DNA, the CDR3 is TGTGCCAGCTCATCCTTCGCCCACAACCAAGAGACCCAGTACTTC. The chain has TRBV18 and TRBJ2-5; D ambiguous. The CDR3 covers 15 residues. V shed 5 bases and J shed 0 bases, with 13 bases lying between them. Looked up from germline, CDR1 is KGHSH and CDR2 is LQKENI.

This clonotype was detected ten times or more. CDR3 residues: CASSQDRGPDTQYF. Here the CDR3 DNA reads TGTGCCAGCAGCCAAGACAGGGGCCCAGATACGCAGTATTTT. The J gene is TRBJ2-3, the V gene TRBV3-1; weak D call: TRBD1 (6 bases). V lost 0 bases and J 4 bases, leaving 8 bases between the germline ends. This CDR3 has 14 residues. Germline values: CDR1 LGHDT, CDR2 YNNKEL (reference sequence).

This clonotype ranks as large (0.1 to 1%). The chain uses TRBV20-1 and TRBJ2-2; D perhaps matches TRBD2 (7 bases). Germline CDR1 and CDR2: DFQATT and SNEGSKA (reference sequence). V dropped 3 bases and J dropped 3 bases, with 17 bases sitting between them. The CDR3 runs 16 residues. The CDR3 sequence: CSASPRGREYTGELFF. In DNA form, the CDR3 reads TGCAGTGCTAGCCCGCGGGGGCGCGAATACACCGGGGAGCTGTTTTTT.

This chain joins TRBV12-3 or TRBV12-4 and TRBJ2-5, with 13 bases aligning to TRBD2. J lost 5 bases, V lost 8 bases, and 5 bases had no gene match. This CDR3 is built from 14 residues. Here the CDR3 reads CASGGLAGLETQYF. The CDR3, as DNA: TGTGCCAGCGGGGGACTAGCGGGGTTGGAGACCCAGTACTTC.

The rearrangement uses TRBV7-8 and TRBJ2-6; D unclear. The CDR3 covers 15 residues. Germline-derived CDR1 and CDR2 are SGHVS and FQNEAQ. The ends were cut back, 3 bases at V and 0 bases at J, with 6 bases in the middle. The chain's CDR3 is CASSFSASGANVLTF. The CDR3 coding sequence is TGTGCCAGCAGCTTTTCAGCCTCTGGGGCCAACGTCCTGACTTTC.

This clonotype was seen more than once but under ten times. This chain links TRBV20-1 with TRBJ2-5; no clear D. The germline CDR1 and CDR2 sequences are DFQATT and SNEGSKA (reference sequence). The CDR3 loop spans 12 amino acids. V was cut by 0 bases and J by 3 bases, with 5 bases left in between. CDR3 nucleotide sequence: TGCAGTGCTAGAGATCGGGAAGAGACCCAGTACTTC. It translates to CSARDREETQYF.

This clonotype was observed a few times. The chain couples TRBV7-4 to TRBJ1-4, with D uncertain. Trimming pared 1 base from V and 5 bases from J, leaving 8 bases between. This CDR3 region has 14 residues. The germline V gene encodes CDR1 SGHVT and CDR2 SQSDAQ. The CDR3 DNA sequence: TGTGCCAGCAGCTTAGGTGGAAGAAATGAAAAACTGTTTTTT. Amino acid sequence: CASSLGGRNEKLFF.

The chain uses TRBV24-1 and TRBJ2-3; the D gene is possibly TRBD2 (6 bases). Germline V lookup: CDR1 KGHDR, CDR2 SFDVKD. The length of the CDR3 is 13 residues. V gave up 7 bases and J gave up 3 bases, with 10 bases separating them. The CDR3 here is CATRGGGTDTQYF. CDR3 nucleotide sequence: TGTGCCACCAGGGGCGGAGGGACAGATACGCAGTATTTT.

This clonotype occurred a few times. The gene calls are TRBV10-3 and TRBJ2-4, with TRBD2 identical over 11 bases. CDR1 is ENHRY and CDR2 is SYGVKD in the germline V gene. The trim removed 3 bases at V and 8 bases at J, leaving 6 bases unmatched. CDR3 length equals 15 residues. This CDR3 is CAISDYSGGEYIQYF. CDR3 DNA sequence: TGTGCCATCAGTGACTATAGCGGGGGGGAATACATTCAGTACTTC.